Detailed here is one T cell receptor (beta chain). The data belong to a study of blood T cell repertoires in COVID-19. The study recruited people aged roughly 18 to 100 years across approximately 25 US areas. Germline V CDR1 and CDR2: SGDLS, YYNGEE. The CDR3 has 15 residues. V lost 0 bases and J lost 3, with 10 bases in between. Per the study methods: Cell counts per sample came from amplifying reference gene primers. The data were produced by immunoSEQ multiplex PCR, yet TCRdb's version contains in-frame clones alone and is incomplete. The V and J calls and clone size come from that table; D and trimming were worked out from the DNA. Counted here are about 190,000 clones, under 80% occurring once; the ten biggest clones make up roughly 17%.

The origin of this receptor is a woman aged 50 to 60 with acute COVID-19. Sequencing input: PBMCs or T cells enriched from blood (not recorded which). The V gene is TRBV9, the J gene TRBJ1-5; tentatively, D is TRBD1 (5 bases). This chain's CDR3 is CASSVGGLYNQPQHF. The CDR3 DNA reads TGTGCCAGCAGCGTAGGGGGCCTATACAATCAGCCCCAGCATTTT.